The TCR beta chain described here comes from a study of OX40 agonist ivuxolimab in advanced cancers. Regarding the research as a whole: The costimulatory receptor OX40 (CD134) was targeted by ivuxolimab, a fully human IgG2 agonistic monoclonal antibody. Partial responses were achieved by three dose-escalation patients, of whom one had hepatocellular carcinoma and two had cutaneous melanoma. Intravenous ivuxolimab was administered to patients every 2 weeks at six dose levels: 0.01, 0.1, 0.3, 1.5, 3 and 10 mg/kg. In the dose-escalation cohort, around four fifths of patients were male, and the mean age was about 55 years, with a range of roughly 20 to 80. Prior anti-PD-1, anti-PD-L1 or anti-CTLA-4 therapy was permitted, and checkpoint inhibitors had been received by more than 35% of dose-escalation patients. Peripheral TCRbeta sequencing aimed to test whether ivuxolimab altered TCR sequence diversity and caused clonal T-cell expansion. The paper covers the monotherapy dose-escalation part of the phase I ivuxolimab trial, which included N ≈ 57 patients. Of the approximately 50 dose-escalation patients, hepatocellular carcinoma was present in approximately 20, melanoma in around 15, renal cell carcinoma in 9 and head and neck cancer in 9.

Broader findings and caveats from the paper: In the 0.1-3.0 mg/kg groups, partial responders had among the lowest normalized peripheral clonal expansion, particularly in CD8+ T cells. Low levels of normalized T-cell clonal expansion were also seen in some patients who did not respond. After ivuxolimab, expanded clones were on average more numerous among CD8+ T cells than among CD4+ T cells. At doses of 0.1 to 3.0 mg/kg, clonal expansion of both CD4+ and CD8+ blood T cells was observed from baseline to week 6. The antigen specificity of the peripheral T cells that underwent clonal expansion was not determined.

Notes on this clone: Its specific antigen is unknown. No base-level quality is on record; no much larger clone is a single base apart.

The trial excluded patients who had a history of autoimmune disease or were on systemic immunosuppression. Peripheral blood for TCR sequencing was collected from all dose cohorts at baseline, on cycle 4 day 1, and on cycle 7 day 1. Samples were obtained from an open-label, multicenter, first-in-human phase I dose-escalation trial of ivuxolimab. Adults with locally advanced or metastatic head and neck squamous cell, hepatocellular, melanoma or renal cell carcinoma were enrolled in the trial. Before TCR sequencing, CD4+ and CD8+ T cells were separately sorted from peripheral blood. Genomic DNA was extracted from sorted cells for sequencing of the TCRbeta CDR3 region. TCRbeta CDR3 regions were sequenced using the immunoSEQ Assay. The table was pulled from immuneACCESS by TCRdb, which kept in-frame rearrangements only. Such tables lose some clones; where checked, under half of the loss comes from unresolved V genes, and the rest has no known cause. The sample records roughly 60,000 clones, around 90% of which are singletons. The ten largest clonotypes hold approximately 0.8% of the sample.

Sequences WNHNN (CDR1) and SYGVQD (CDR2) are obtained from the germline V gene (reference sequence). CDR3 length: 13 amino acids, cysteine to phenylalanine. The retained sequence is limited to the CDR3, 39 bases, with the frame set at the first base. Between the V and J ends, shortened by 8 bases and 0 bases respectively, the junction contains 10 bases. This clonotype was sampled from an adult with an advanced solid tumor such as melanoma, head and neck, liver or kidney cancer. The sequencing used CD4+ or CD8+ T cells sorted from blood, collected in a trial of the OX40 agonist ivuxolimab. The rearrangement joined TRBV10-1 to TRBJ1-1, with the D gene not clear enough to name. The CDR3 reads CASYRVVNTEAFF. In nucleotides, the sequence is TGCGCCAGCTACCGGGTGGTGAACACTGAAGCTTTCTTT.